A single sample is the source of the 21 T cell receptor beta chains below, sequenced in a study of control samples from healthy donors and cancer patients. Libraries were prepared by immunoSEQ multiplex PCR; TCRdb keeps only in-frame clonotypes and omits some of them. Found here are about 130,000 clones, around 94% of them singletons; the top ten hold roughly 0.54%. Material for sequencing was PBMCs. The receptor source for this set is an elderly man with head and neck cancer.

On this clone itself: The identical CDR3 is also encoded by other nucleotide sequences in the sample. The chain recombines TRBV6-2 or TRBV6-3 with TRBJ2-7, with D perhaps TRBD1 (6 bases). The CDR3 has 14 residues. V lost 2 bases and J 3 bases, leaving 11 bases between the germline ends. Per germline, CDR1 MNHEY and CDR2 SVGEGT. For the CDR3, the DNA is TGTGCCAGCAGTTACCCCCCGGGACACTACGAGCAGTACTTC. This codes for CASSYPPGHYEQYF.

The chain links TRBV5-1 to TRBJ2-5; 7 bases are shared with TRBD2. The CDR3 is 15 amino acids. V trimming: 3 bases; J trimming: 2 bases; junction bases outside the gene matches: 7. CDR1 is SGHRS, CDR2 YFSETQ, per germline. CDR3 nucleotides: TGCGCCAGCAGCTGGGTTGGAGCGGGGCAAGAGACCCAGTACTTC. This gives the protein CASSWVGAGQETQYF.

The chain combines TRBV9 with TRBJ2-5; tentatively, D is TRBD1 or TRBD2 (6 bases each). CDR1 is SGDLS, CDR2 YYNGEE, per germline. V gave up 3 bases and J gave up 5 bases, with 11 bases separating them. CDR3 length: 13 amino acids. CDR3 loop: CASSETGRETQYF. The CDR3 nucleotides read TGTGCCAGCAGCGAAACAGGGAGGGAGACCCAGTACTTC. The complete variable domain, with remaining parts taken from reference TRBV9 and TRBJ2-5, reads DSGVTQTPKHLITATGQRVTLRCSPRSGDLSVYWYQQSLDQGLQFLIQYYNGEERAKGNILERFSAQQFPDLHSELNLSSLELGDSALYFCASSETGRETQYFGPGTRLLVL.

The V gene is TRBV2, the J gene TRBJ1-2; the D gene is possibly TRBD1 (5 bases). Germline V gene sequence: CDR1 SNHLY, CDR2 FYNNEI. The CDR3 runs 16 residues. The CDR3 nucleotides are TGTGCATTCTATTCCCAGGGTGACTCAGCTAACTATGGCTACACCTTC. This gives the protein CAFYSQGDSANYGYTF.

V is TRBV18 and J is TRBJ1-1, with 7 bases matching TRBD1. Trimming at V came to 3 bases and at J to 3 bases, leaving 4 bases not matched to a gene. There are 14 residues in the CDR3. CDR1 and CDR2 (germline): KGHSH, LQKENI. This CDR3 is CASSPTGADTEAFF. CDR3 DNA: TGTGCCAGCTCACCTACAGGGGCAGACACTGAAGCTTTCTTT.

The V call is TRBV5-1, the J call TRBJ2-1; TRBD2 is a possible D gene (5 bases). This CDR3 contains 15 residues. CDR1 and CDR2 (germline): SGHRS, YFSETQ. Trimming stripped 0 bases from V and 8 bases from J, with 15 bases between. The CDR3 coding sequence is TGCGCCAGCAGCTTGGCCGGGAACCTTCAGGATGAGCAGTTCTTC. Its protein product is CASSLAGNLQDEQFF.

The chain couples TRBV13 to TRBJ2-3; D remains ambiguous. The germline V and J ends were trimmed by 5 bases and 7 bases, with 19 bases remaining between them. The CDR3 loop spans 15 amino acids. The germline V gene has CDR1 PRHDT and CDR2 FYEKMQ (reference sequence). CDR3 residues: CASSETRTSANTQYF. Here the CDR3 DNA reads TGTGCCAGCAGCGAAACGCGGACCTCGGCAAATACGCAGTATTTT.

The V gene is TRBV24-1, the J gene TRBJ1-4, with a weak D call TRBD1 (5 bases). Per the germline V gene, CDR1 is KGHDR and CDR2 is SFDVKD. CDR3 length: 12 residues. V shed 4 bases and J shed 9 bases, with 8 bases lying between them. CDR3: CATSDRQKKLFF. The CDR3 nucleotides are TGTGCCACCAGTGACCGACAGAAAAAACTGTTTTTT.

The chain joins TRBV5-6 to TRBJ1-2, with TRBD1 matching over 7 bases. The J segment lost 5 bases and the V segment lost 5 bases, leaving 9 bases of the junction unmatched. CDR3 size: 14 residues. Germline V gene sequence: CDR1 SGHDT, CDR2 YYEEEE. The CDR3 spells CASSPPGQSYGYTF. CDR3 coding DNA: TGTGCCAGCAGTCCACCGGGACAGTCGTATGGCTACACCTTC.

This clone was counted a single time. This chain connects TRBV6-1 to TRBJ2-2, with 10 bases identical to TRBD2. Germline V lookup: CDR1 MNHNS, CDR2 SASEGT. V was pared by 3 bases and J by 6 bases, with 7 bases of the junction left unmatched. This CDR3 comprises 16 residues. DNA of the CDR3: TGTGCCAGCAGTGATCCGGGACTAGCGTACGCCGGGGAGCTGTTTTTT. This gives the protein CASSDPGLAYAGELFF.

The gene calls are TRBV4-2 and TRBJ1-2; D is unclear. This CDR3 spans 16 amino acids. Germline-derived CDR1 and CDR2 are LGHNA and YNFKEQ. The V end was cut by 0 bases, the J end by 3 bases, with 14 bases between. CDR3 DNA sequence: TGTGCCAGCAGCCAAGATCCGGCAGCCCGGGACTATGGCTACACCTTC. It translates to CASSQDPAARDYGYTF.

The chain combines TRBV9 with TRBJ2-7, with 11 bases lining up with TRBD2. The germline V gene has CDR1 SGDLS and CDR2 YYNGEE. This CDR3 has 15 amino acids. V was pared by 4 bases and J by 0 bases, with 3 bases of the junction left unmatched. This chain's CDR3 is CASSRTSGSSYEQYF. In DNA form, the CDR3 reads TGTGCCAGCAGCCGTACTAGCGGGAGCTCCTACGAGCAGTACTTC.

There are a few counts of this clone. J is TRBJ1-3 and V is TRBV5-1; D is uncertain. There are 14 residues in the CDR3. Germline values: CDR1 SGHRS, CDR2 YFSETQ. V lost 4 bases to trimming and J lost 2 bases, with 10 bases between them. This CDR3 reads CASSNGAAGNTIYF. The CDR3 DNA follows: TGCGCCAGCAGCAACGGTGCAGCTGGAAACACCATATATTTT.

V gene TRBV13 combines with J gene TRBJ1-1, with TRBD1 as a possible D gene (5 bases). The CDR3 is made up of 15 amino acids. Per germline, CDR1 PRHDT and CDR2 FYEKMQ (reference sequence). V dropped 3 bases and J dropped 3 bases, with 14 bases sitting between them. CDR3 bases: TGTGCCAGCAGCTTGACTACCGGGACTCACACTGAAGCTTTCTTT. This sequence encodes CASSLTTGTHTEAFF. Combining the CDR3 with reference TRBV13 and TRBJ1-1 gives the whole variable domain AAGVIQSPRHLIKEKRETATLKCYPIPRHDTVYWYQQGPGQDPQFLISFYEKMQSDKGSIPDRFSAQQFSDYHSELNMSSLELGDSALYFCASSLTTGTHTEAFFGQGTRLTVV.

This clone has a single count. DNA of the CDR3: TGTGCCAGCAGCTTACAGCGGGGGGGCGAAGATACGCAGTATTTT. This codes for CASSLQRGGEDTQYF. This sequence joins TRBV7-2 and TRBJ2-3; 10 positions match TRBD2. Looked up from germline, CDR1 is SGHTA and CDR2 is FQGNSA. This CDR3 contains 15 residues. Trimming removed 2 bases from V and 5 bases from J; junction bases left unmatched: 4.

The chain is built from TRBV5-1 and TRBJ1-1; a possible D gene is TRBD1 (5 bases). V was shortened by 3 bases and J by 5 bases, with 17 bases between the two germline ends. CDR3 length: 15 amino acids. The germline gives CDR1 SGHRS, CDR2 YFSETQ. The CDR3: CASSYGGQGRTEAFF. The CDR3, as DNA: TGCGCCAGCAGCTACGGAGGGCAGGGTCGTACTGAAGCTTTCTTT.

This chain connects TRBV6-4 to TRBJ1-2; D may be TRBD1 (5 bases). The CDR3 totals 13 residues. Germline CDR1 reads MRHNA; CDR2 reads SNTAGT. V lost 6 bases, J lost 4 bases, and 12 bases lay in between. The CDR3 nucleotides are TGTGCCAGCAGCGCGGGACCGCTCTATGGCTACACCTTC. Amino acids: CASSAGPLYGYTF.

The J gene is TRBJ2-7, the V gene TRBV4-1; 8 nucleotides match TRBD1. CDR3 length: 15 residues. The V gene end was trimmed by 3 bases and the J gene end by 4 bases; junction bases not matched to a gene: 8. Germline CDR1 and CDR2: MGHRA and YSYEKL. CDR3 loop: CASSHVLRGQYEQYF. The DNA of the CDR3 is TGCGCCAGCAGCCATGTCCTCAGGGGGCAATACGAGCAGTACTTC.

The rearrangement links TRBV7-9 to TRBJ2-7, with TRBD2 matching 12 bases. V lost 3 bases to trimming and J lost 6 bases; unmatched junction nucleotides: 3. The germline gives CDR1 SEHNR, CDR2 FQNEAQ (reference sequence). This CDR3 is 14 amino acids long. The CDR3 coding sequence is TGTGCCAGCAGCTTCGGACTAGCGGGACCCGAGCAGTACTTC. Protein: CASSFGLAGPEQYF.

CDR3 residues: CASRDREWRAQETQYF. The DNA of the CDR3 is TGTGCCAGCAGAGACAGGGAATGGAGGGCCCAAGAGACCCAGTACTTC. V and J are TRBV2 and TRBJ2-5; D is perhaps TRBD1 (7 bases). Germline assignment: CDR1 SNHLY and CDR2 FYNNEI. Trimming left V 6 bases short and J 1 base short, with 18 bases between. This CDR3 is built from 16 residues.

This clone was observed a few times. The rearrangement uses TRBV7-8 and TRBJ2-7; D could derive from TRBD1 or TRBD2 (5 bases each). Germline V gene data show CDR1 as SGHVS and CDR2 as FQNEAQ. V was trimmed by 5 bases and J by 8 bases, leaving 19 bases between them. The CDR3 consists of 14 residues. The CDR3, as DNA: TGTGCCAGCAGCACGGGACCGTCGGGTTTGCAGCAGTACTTC. Translating it yields CASSTGPSGLQQYF.